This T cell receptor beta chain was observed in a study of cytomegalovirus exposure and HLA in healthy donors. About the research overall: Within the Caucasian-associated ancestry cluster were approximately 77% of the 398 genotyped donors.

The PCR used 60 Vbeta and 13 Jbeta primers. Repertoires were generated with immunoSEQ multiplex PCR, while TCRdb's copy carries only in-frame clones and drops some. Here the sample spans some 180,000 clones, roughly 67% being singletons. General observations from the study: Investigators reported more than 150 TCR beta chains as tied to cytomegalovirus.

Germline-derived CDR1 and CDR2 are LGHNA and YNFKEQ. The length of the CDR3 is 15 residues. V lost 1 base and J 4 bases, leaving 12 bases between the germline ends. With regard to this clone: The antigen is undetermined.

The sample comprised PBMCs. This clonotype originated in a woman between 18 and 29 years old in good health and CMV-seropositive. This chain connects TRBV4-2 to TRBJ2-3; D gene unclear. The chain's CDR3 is CASSQVGASPDTQYF. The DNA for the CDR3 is TGTGCCAGCAGCCAAGTCGGAGCGTCACCAGATACGCAGTATTTT.